This T cell receptor (beta chain) originates from a study of blood T cell repertoires in COVID-19. Study-wide background: PBMCs, B-cell-depleted T cells, or T cells provided the cDNA or gDNA that made up the material.

Assay: immunoSEQ multiplex PCR; the TCRdb copy retains only in-frame clones and omits some. The repertoire holds fewer than 450,000 clones, with more than 70% as singletons. V dropped 5 bases and J dropped 5 bases, with 6 bases sitting between them. The germline gives CDR1 WNHNN, CDR2 SYGVQD (reference sequence). This CDR3 has 12 residues. Individuals aged 18 to 89 years were recruited from 24 US areas. Participants were placed into cohorts based on the clinical history they reported. This chain uses TRBV10-1 with TRBJ2-2; a possible D gene is TRBD1 (5 bases). The sequencing input was PBMCs or T cells enriched from blood (not recorded which). This TCR came from a woman aged 18 to 35 who had recovered from COVID-19. CDR3 protein: CASSPGTGELFF. DNA for the CDR3: TGCGCCAGCAGTCCAGGGACCGGGGAGCTGTTTTTT.